The rows below give T cell receptor beta chains drawn from one sample of a study of CXCR3-negative and CXCR3-positive naive CD8 T cells. For each CDR3 protein, TCRdb gives one entry from its re-call of the 5' RACE reads, without DNA. The listing contains 100,000 to 150,000 distinct CDR3 sequences. Material: naive CXCR3- CD8+ T cells from blood. These receptors were taken from a human donor in good health. Some clones in this sample may be carry-over from other donors' samples. Each CDR3 is given with its conserved first and last residue.

j_gene: TRBJ2-7; v_gene: TRBV7-3; CDR3aa: CASSLWGESEQYF
j_gene: TRBJ2-1; v_gene: TRBV5-6; CDR3aa: CASSMLRGADEQFF
j_gene: TRBJ2-1; v_gene: TRBV28; CDR3aa: CASIGRDRVHEQFF
j_gene: TRBJ2-1; v_gene: TRBV7-9; CDR3aa: CASSFPSTGREEQFF
j_gene: TRBJ2-5; v_gene: TRBV23-1; CDR3aa: CASSQSWDRQLQETQYF
j_gene: TRBJ1-1; v_gene: TRBV4-1; CDR3aa: CASSQDRTGNMNTEAFF
j_gene: TRBJ1-6; v_gene: TRBV28; CDR3aa: CASSQTGNNSPLHF
j_gene: TRBJ2-7; v_gene: TRBV15; CDR3aa: CATSLTGGTYEQYF
j_gene: TRBJ1-1; v_gene: TRBV27; CDR3aa: CASTTLEGNTEAFF
j_gene: TRBJ1-1; v_gene: TRBV27; CDR3aa: CASSSGQANTEAFF